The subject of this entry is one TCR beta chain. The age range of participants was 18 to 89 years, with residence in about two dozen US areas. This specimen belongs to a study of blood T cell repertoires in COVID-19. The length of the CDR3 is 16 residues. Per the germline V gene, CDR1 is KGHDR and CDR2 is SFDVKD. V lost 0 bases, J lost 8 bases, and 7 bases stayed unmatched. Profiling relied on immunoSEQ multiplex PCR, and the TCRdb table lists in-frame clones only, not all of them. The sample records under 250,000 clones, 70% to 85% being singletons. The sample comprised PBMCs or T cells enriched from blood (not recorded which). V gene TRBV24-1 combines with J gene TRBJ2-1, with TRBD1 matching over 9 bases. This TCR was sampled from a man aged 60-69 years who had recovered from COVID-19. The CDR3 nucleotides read TGTGCCACCAGTGATTTGCCGGGACAGGGATCTGATGAGCAGTTCTTC. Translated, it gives CATSDLPGQGSDEQFF.